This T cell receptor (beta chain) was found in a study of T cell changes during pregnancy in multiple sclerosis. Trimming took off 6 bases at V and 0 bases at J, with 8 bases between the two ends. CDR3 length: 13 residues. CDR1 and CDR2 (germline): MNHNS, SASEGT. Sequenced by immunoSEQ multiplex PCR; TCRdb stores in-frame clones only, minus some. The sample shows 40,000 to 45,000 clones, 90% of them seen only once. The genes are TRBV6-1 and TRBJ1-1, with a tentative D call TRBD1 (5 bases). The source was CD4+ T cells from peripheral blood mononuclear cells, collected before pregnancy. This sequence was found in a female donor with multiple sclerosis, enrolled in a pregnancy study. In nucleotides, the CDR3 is TGTGCCAGCAGGACAGTCATGAACACTGAAGCTTTCTTT. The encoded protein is CASRTVMNTEAFF.